The 12 T cell receptor beta chains below were found in one sample sequenced in a study of blood T cell repertoires in COVID-19. Assay used: immunoSEQ multiplex PCR; TCRdb lists only in-frame clones, some missing. The sample contains fewer than 85,000 clones, more than 60% of which appear only once. Sequencing input: peripheral blood. The receptor set was obtained from a man aged 55 to 70 with acute or convalescent COVID-19.

The gene calls are TRBV7-2 and TRBJ1-6; the D is unclear. V shed 3 bases and J shed 13 bases, with 16 bases lying between them. CDR1 and CDR2 from the germline V gene are SGHTA and FQGNSA. The CDR3 is made up of 14 amino acids. CDR3 coding DNA: TGTGCCAGCAGCTTTGGTGTAATCGGTTGGCCCCTCCACTTT. Translating gives CASSFGVIGWPLHF. Variable domain in full (rest from reference TRBV7-2 and TRBJ1-6): GAGVSQSPSNKVTEKGKDVELRCDPISGHTALYWYRQSLGQGLEFLIYFQGNSAPDKSGLPSDRFSAERTGGSVSTLTIQRTQQEDSAVYLCASSFGVIGWPLHFGNGTRLTVT.

In this sample, this clone turned up once. This CDR3 reads CASSLNGGAIDTQYF. CDR3 bases: TGCGCCAGCAGCTTGAACGGGGGGGCCATAGATACGCAGTATTTT. The J gene is TRBJ2-3, the V gene TRBV5-1, with 8 bases that match TRBD2. This CDR3 comprises 15 residues. The trim removed 1 base at V and 5 bases at J, leaving 6 bases unmatched. The germline V gene encodes CDR1 SGHRS and CDR2 YFSETQ. Using reference TRBV5-1 and TRBJ2-3 for the parts outside the CDR3, the full variable domain is KAGVTQTPRYLIKTRGQQVTLSCSPISGHRSVSWYQQTPGQGLQFLFEYFSETQRNKGNFPGRFSGRQFSNSRSEMNVSTLELGDSALYLCASSLNGGAIDTQYFGPGTRLTVL.

This clone has only a few counts. The V call is TRBV6-2 or TRBV6-3, the J call TRBJ2-5; TRBD1 might be the D (5 bases). CDR1 and CDR2 from the germline V gene are MNHEY and SVGEGT. The V gene lost 4 bases and the J gene lost 1 base, with 7 bases spanning the gap. This CDR3 comprises 13 residues. The CDR3 bases are TGTGCCAGCAGTTGGACAACCCAAGAGACCCAGTACTTC. Translated: CASSWTTQETQYF.

This clone was recorded many times. The chain joins TRBV5-1 to TRBJ2-5; D is uncertain. This CDR3 has 12 residues. Germline assignment: CDR1 SGHRS and CDR2 YFSETQ. Trimming removed 6 bases from V and 3 bases from J, with 9 bases in between. The CDR3 loop reads CASKREEETQYF. The CDR3 DNA reads TGCGCCAGCAAACGAGAGGAAGAGACCCAGTACTTC.

This clone appeared many times. The rearrangement uses TRBV6-1 and TRBJ2-1; D gene unclear. The CDR3 runs 17 residues. CDR1 and CDR2 from the germline V gene are MNHNS and SASEGT. Trimming stripped 4 bases from V and 3 bases from J, with 19 bases between. CDR3 in amino acids: CASSARSLSEVYNEQFF. Written as DNA, the CDR3 is TGTGCCAGCAGTGCAAGGTCCCTGTCCGAGGTCTACAATGAGCAGTTCTTC.

The chain couples TRBV19 to TRBJ2-5, with D perhaps TRBD2 (5 bases). Trimming removed 0 bases at V and 1 base at J, with 6 bases between. This CDR3 has 14 amino acids. CDR1 is LNHDA and CDR2 is SQIVND in the germline V gene (reference sequence). The CDR3 protein is CASSIEAAQETQYF. Here the CDR3 DNA reads TGTGCCAGTAGTATAGAAGCGGCCCAAGAGACCCAGTACTTC.

The rearrangement links TRBV7-9 to TRBJ2-1; the match to TRBD2 covers 9 bases. This CDR3 is 13 amino acids long. The germline CDR1 and CDR2 sequences are SEHNR and FQNEAQ (reference sequence). The V and J ends lost 0 bases and 12 bases, in that order; junction bases with no gene match: 3. The CDR3 DNA follows: TGTGCCAGCAGCTTAGCTAGCGGGGGTGGGCAGTTCTTC. Protein sequence: CASSLASGGGQFF.

Only a few counts were recorded for this clone. The chain uses TRBV18 and TRBJ1-3, with D possibly being TRBD1 (5 bases). Trimming took 0 bases from V and 7 from J, leaving 13 bases between them. Germline assignment: CDR1 KGHSH and CDR2 LQKENI. The CDR3 is 15 residues long. CDR3 sequence reads: CASSPPDTGGNTIYF. The DNA for the CDR3 is TGTGCCAGCTCACCACCGGACACAGGTGGGAACACCATATATTTT. The full variable domain, with the rest looked up from reference TRBV18 and TRBJ1-3, is NAGVMQNPRHLVRRRGQEARLRCSPMKGHSHVYWYRQLPEEGLKFMVYLQKENIIDESGMPKERFSAEFPKEGPSILRIQQVVRGDSAAYFCASSPPDTGGNTIYFGEGSWLTVV.

The V gene is TRBV6-6, the J gene TRBJ2-3, with 7 bases aligning to TRBD2. The CDR3 contains 15 residues. J lost 4 bases, V lost 7 bases, and 11 bases had no gene match. The germline CDR1 and CDR2 sequences are MNHNY and SVGAGI (reference sequence). CDR3 DNA sequence: TGTGCCAGCACCCTATGGGCGGGAGCGGCAGATACGCAGTATTTT. This translates into CASTLWAGAADTQYF.

The chain joins TRBV9 to TRBJ2-7; 10 nucleotides agree with TRBD1. The CDR3 has 14 amino acids. J was trimmed by 3 bases and V by 3 bases; bases with no gene match: 3. Germline V gives CDR1 SGDLS, CDR2 YYNGEE. In DNA, the CDR3 is TGTGCCAGCAGCGAGGGGGACAGGGGCTACGAGCAGTACTTC. As protein: CASSEGDRGYEQYF.

This clone appeared a few times. The rearrangement joins TRBV6-1 to TRBJ2-3; 9 bases are a match to TRBD2. Germline V gene data show CDR1 as MNHNS and CDR2 as SASEGT. V dropped 2 bases and J dropped 6; count of bases not matched to a gene: 3. The CDR3 length is 14 residues. In DNA, the CDR3 is TGTGCCAGCAGTGAATCTAGCGGGGAGGATACGCAGTATTTT. It is translated as CASSESSGEDTQYF.

Concerning this clone itself: Its ends do not fully match the called genes, so a read error is possible. The rearrangement uses TRBV5-1 and TRBJ2-3; D ambiguous. Germline CDR1 is SGHRS and CDR2 is YFSETQ. This CDR3 region has 16 residues. The DNA for the CDR3 is TGCGCCAGCAGCTCCGGGTCCGCCCTTCACACAAATACGCAGTATTTT. It encodes CASSSGSALHTNTQYF. The full variable domain, in which reference TRBV5-1 and TRBJ2-3 provide the parts outside the CDR3, is KAGVTQTPRYLIKTRGQQVTLSCSPISGHRSVSWYQQTPGQGLQFLFEYFSETQRNKGNFPGRFSGRQFSNSRSEMNVSTLELGDSALYLCASSSGSALHTNTQYFGPGTRLTVL.